Below, 26 T cell receptor beta chains from the same sample are listed, as sequenced in a study of cytomegalovirus exposure and HLA in healthy donors. Vbeta (60) and Jbeta (13) primers were used in the PCR. Using immunoSEQ multiplex PCR, the repertoire was profiled, and TCRdb retains in-frame clones only, with some absent. The table has about 130,000 clones, approximately 71% seen once. Input material: PBMCs. The source is a woman between 50 and 59 years old in good health and CMV-seronegative.

The rearrangement joins TRBV10-3 to TRBJ1-2; unclear D gene. The CDR3 is 12 amino acids. The ends were cut back, 7 bases at V and 4 bases at J, with 10 bases in the middle. Germline V lookup: CDR1 ENHRY, CDR2 SYGVKD. CDR3 DNA sequence: TGTGCCATCACCCCGGAGGGCTATGGCTACACCTTC. Translation: CAITPEGYGYTF.

V usage is TRBV28 and J usage is TRBJ1-1; the match to TRBD1 covers 11 bases. Germline V lookup: CDR1 MDHEN, CDR2 SYDVKM. The V segment lost 2 bases and the J segment 2 bases; nucleotides outside the gene matches: 4. The CDR3 loop spans 16 amino acids. The CDR3 sequence is CASSLMGQGGNTEAFF. Here the CDR3 DNA reads TGTGCCAGCAGTTTAATGGGACAGGGGGGAAACACTGAAGCTTTCTTT.

The J gene is TRBJ1-6, the V gene TRBV25-1; possible D gene TRBD1, 5 bases. The CDR3 covers 17 residues. Germline V gene sequence: CDR1 MGHDK, CDR2 SYGVNS. Trimming took 0 bases from V and 16 from J, leaving 25 bases between them. DNA of the CDR3: TGTGCCAGCAGTGAATATTTCCAGGGTGGCTCTCCCCTTTGTCTCCACTTT. Encoded protein: CASSEYFQGGSPLCLHF.

The chain carries TRBV11-3 and TRBJ2-3; D is uncertain. V was pared by 4 bases and J by 3 bases, with 5 bases between. CDR1 and CDR2 from the germline V gene are SGHNT and YENEEA. CDR3 length equals 12 residues. The CDR3 loop is CASSSRTDTQYF. In DNA, the CDR3 is TGTGCCAGCAGCTCTCGGACAGATACGCAGTATTTT.

This clone showed up just a few times. The genes are TRBV6-8 and TRBJ2-1; the match to TRBD2 covers 13 bases. The CDR3 length is 19 residues. Looked up from germline, CDR1 is MNHGY and CDR2 is SAAAGT. V gave up 0 bases and J gave up 6 bases; unmatched junction bases: 11. The CDR3 spells CASSYSGTSGTTSSNEQFF. The CDR3 coding sequence is TGTGCCAGCAGTTACTCTGGGACTAGCGGGACTACAAGTTCCAATGAGCAGTTCTTC.

The chain employs TRBV19 and TRBJ2-7; perhaps TRBD2 as D (5 bases). Germline CDR1 is LNHDA and CDR2 is SQIVND (reference sequence). With 3 bases removed from V and 3 bases from J, the gap between germline ends came to 12 bases. This CDR3 has 14 residues. The CDR3 reads CASSIGIRGYEQYF. In DNA form, the CDR3 reads TGTGCCAGTAGTATCGGAATACGGGGCTACGAGCAGTACTTC.

J is TRBJ2-7 and V is TRBV28, with 9 bases lining up with TRBD1. The V and J ends lost 3 bases and 4 bases, in that order; junction bases with no gene match: 7. The CDR3 is 15 residues long. Germline CDR1 reads MDHEN; CDR2 reads SYDVKM. The CDR3 loop is CASSFRDRVTYEQYF. The CDR3 nucleotides read TGTGCCAGCAGTTTCCGGGACAGGGTAACGTACGAGCAGTACTTC.

This clone has more than one count but fewer than ten. CDR3 protein: CASSMRGRAQDTQYF. Written as DNA, the CDR3 is TGTGCCAGTAGTATGAGGGGGAGGGCCCAAGATACGCAGTATTTT. The rearrangement joins TRBV19 to TRBJ2-3; TRBD2 is a possible D gene (7 bases). V was cut by 3 bases and J by 5 bases, with 15 bases left in between. The germline V gene has CDR1 LNHDA and CDR2 SQIVND (reference sequence). CDR3 size: 15 residues. Together with reference TRBV19 and TRBJ2-3, the CDR3 gives the full variable domain: DGGITQSPKYLFRKEGQNVTLSCEQNLNHDAMYWYRQDPGQGLRLIYYSQIVNDFQKGDIAEGYSVSREKKESFPLTVTSAQKNPTAFYLCASSMRGRAQDTQYFGPGTRLTVL.

The chain uses TRBV6-1 and TRBJ1-4, with 7 nucleotides matching TRBD1. The V gene's germline CDR1 is MNHNS and CDR2 SASEGT. The trim removed 5 bases at V and 0 bases at J, leaving 3 bases unmatched. This CDR3 spans 15 amino acids. The CDR3 spells CASSRQGTTNEKLFF. DNA of the CDR3: TGTGCCAGCAGTCGACAGGGAACAACTAATGAAAAACTGTTTTTT.

The chain employs TRBV7-9 and TRBJ2-2, with D tentatively TRBD1 (6 bases). Germline V gives CDR1 SEHNR, CDR2 FQNEAQ (reference sequence). V lost 6 bases to trimming and J lost 5 bases, with 10 bases between them. The CDR3 sequence is 13 residues long. The CDR3 bases are TGTGCCAGCAGAAGAGGGGGAACCGGGGAGCTGTTTTTT. Translation gives CASRRGGTGELFF.

V gene TRBV28 combines with J gene TRBJ1-4; D not certain. V lost 10 bases and J lost 8, with 26 bases in between. This CDR3 region has 16 residues. CDR1 is MDHEN and CDR2 is SYDVKM in the germline V gene. The CDR3 loop is CATRNLTEGQFEKLFF. CDR3 bases: TGTGCCACCAGGAATCTCACCGAGGGCCAATTCGAAAAACTGTTTTTT.

In this sample, this clone turned up once. The V call is TRBV7-7, the J call TRBJ2-7, with 8 bases identical to TRBD1. Germline V gene lookup returns CDR1 SSHAT and CDR2 FNYEAQ (reference sequence). Trimming took 5 bases from V and 3 from J; bases not matched to a gene: 3. The CDR3 length is 13 residues. This chain's CDR3 is CASSHGQGYEQYF. The DNA for the CDR3 is TGTGCCAGCAGCCACGGACAGGGCTACGAGCAGTACTTC.

The chain couples TRBV9 to TRBJ2-7; 7 nucleotides align to TRBD1. Germline assignment: CDR1 SGDLS and CDR2 YYNGEE. V shed 2 bases, J shed 2 bases, and the junction held 10 bases outside the gene matches. The length of the CDR3 is 16 residues. The CDR3 nucleotides read TGTGCCAGCAGCGTTTCCGGACAGGTGGCTACCTACGAGCAGTACTTC. Protein sequence: CASSVSGQVATYEQYF. The variable domain in full, completed from reference TRBV9 and TRBJ2-7, reads DSGVTQTPKHLITATGQRVTLRCSPRSGDLSVYWYQQSLDQGLQFLIQYYNGEERAKGNILERFSAQQFPDLHSELNLSSLELGDSALYFCASSVSGQVATYEQYFGPGTRLTVT.

The chain recombines TRBV19 with TRBJ2-2; 10 positions agree with TRBD2. This CDR3 region has 19 residues. Trimming removed 3 bases from V and 0 bases from J; junction bases left unmatched: 10. Germline-derived CDR1 and CDR2 are LNHDA and SQIVND (reference sequence). The CDR3 loop reads CASSIPFITSGTNTGELFF. The DNA of the CDR3 is TGTGCCAGTAGTATTCCCTTCATTACTAGCGGGACGAACACCGGGGAGCTGTTTTTT.

V is TRBV4-1 and J is TRBJ2-7, with a weak D call TRBD1 (5 bases). Trimming stripped 1 base from V and 0 bases from J, with 10 bases between. The CDR3 length is 15 residues. CDR1 is MGHRA and CDR2 is YSYEKL in the germline V gene. The CDR3 DNA reads TGCGCCAGCAGCCAAGGCCAGGGCTCCTCCTACGAGCAGTACTTC. Translated, it gives CASSQGQGSSYEQYF.

This rearrangement joins TRBV30 to TRBJ1-5; TRBD1 is a possible D gene (5 bases). The CDR3 is made up of 15 amino acids. In germline, CDR1 is GTSNPN, CDR2 SVGIG (reference sequence). Trimming stripped 1 base from V and 0 bases from J, with 10 bases between. The CDR3 sequence: CAWSGQKSSNQPQHF. CDR3 DNA: TGTGCCTGGAGTGGACAGAAATCTAGCAATCAGCCCCAGCATTTT.

The gene calls are TRBV18 and TRBJ1-1, with D hard to call. This CDR3 comprises 13 residues. V was clipped by 3 bases and J by 5 bases, with 10 bases between them. The germline V gene encodes CDR1 KGHSH and CDR2 LQKENI. In DNA form, the CDR3 reads TGTGCCAGCTCACCCTCGGGAGGAACTGAAGCTTTCTTT. Its translation: CASSPSGGTEAFF.

This clone showed up just a few times. The V gene is TRBV28, the J gene TRBJ2-7; D perhaps matches TRBD2 (5 bases). Looked up from germline, CDR1 is MDHEN and CDR2 is SYDVKM. This CDR3 is 11 amino acids long. The V end lost 9 bases, the J end lost 7 bases, and 13 bases lay between the germline ends. The CDR3 nucleotides are TGTGCCAGTACGTCCCCGGGGGAGCAGTACTTC. This translates into CASTSPGEQYF. The complete variable domain, with remaining parts taken from reference TRBV28 and TRBJ2-7, reads DVKVTQSSRYLVKRTGEKVFLECVQDMDHENMFWYRQDPGLGLRLIYFSYDVKMKEKGDIPEGYSVSREKKERFSLILESASTNQTSMYLCASTSPGEQYFGPGTRLTVT.

The V call is TRBV7-2, the J call TRBJ2-1; 8 bases match TRBD2. Germline V CDR1 and CDR2: SGHTA, FQGNSA. The V and J ends lost 5 bases and 8 bases, in that order; junction bases with no gene match: 11. CDR3 length: 15 residues. CDR3 loop: CASSPGLGDYHEQFF. In nucleotides, the CDR3 is TGTGCCAGCAGCCCGGGACTAGGCGATTACCATGAGCAGTTCTTC. Variable domain in full (rest from reference TRBV7-2 and TRBJ2-1): GAGVSQSPSNKVTEKGKDVELRCDPISGHTALYWYRQSLGQGLEFLIYFQGNSAPDKSGLPSDRFSAERTGGSVSTLTIQRTQQEDSAVYLCASSPGLGDYHEQFFGPGTRLTVL.

DNA of the CDR3: TGTGCCAGCAGCTTGTATGGGACTAGCGGGAGTAACAATGAGCAGTTCTTC. It yields the protein CASSLYGTSGSNNEQFF. The chain combines TRBV5-5 with TRBJ2-1; 14 positions agree with TRBD2. CDR1 is SGHKS and CDR2 is YYEKEE in the germline V gene (reference sequence). The CDR3 contains 17 residues. The V segment lost 1 base and the J segment 5 bases; nucleotides outside the gene matches: 5.

The chain is built from TRBV9 and TRBJ2-5, with 12 bases lining up with TRBD2. Germline V lookup: CDR1 SGDLS, CDR2 YYNGEE. Trimming at V came to 4 bases and at J to 4 bases, leaving 23 bases not matched to a gene. This CDR3 is 21 amino acids long. For the CDR3, the DNA is TGTGCCAGCAGCCAGTCGAAGGGAGTACTCCGGGCTAGCGGGAGGGGAGAGACCCAGTACTTC. Its translation: CASSQSKGVLRASGRGETQYF.

For the CDR3, the DNA is TGTGCCAGCAGCCCGGAACTAGCGGGAGTAAGGAATGAGCAGTTCTTC. Amino acid sequence: CASSPELAGVRNEQFF. The J gene is TRBJ2-1, the V gene TRBV7-2; 11 bases are shared with TRBD2. V dropped 5 bases and J dropped 7; count of bases not matched to a gene: 10. CDR3 size: 16 residues. CDR1 is SGHTA, CDR2 FQGNSA, per germline.

V is TRBV7-9 and J is TRBJ1-1, with D possibly matching TRBD1 (6 bases). The CDR3 consists of 13 residues. Germline-derived CDR1 and CDR2 are SEHNR and FQNEAQ (reference sequence). Trimming pared 5 bases from V and 2 bases from J, leaving 9 bases between. CDR3 bases: TGTGCCAGCAGCCTACAGGGAAACACTGAAGCTTTCTTT. It codes for CASSLQGNTEAFF.

The V gene is TRBV11-2, the J gene TRBJ2-7, with D uncertain. The V gene's germline CDR1 is SGHAT and CDR2 FQNNGV. The CDR3 is 15 amino acids. The V gene lost 0 bases and the J gene lost 3 bases, with 12 bases spanning the gap. For the CDR3, the DNA is TGTGCCAGCAGCTTAGATTCAGTACAGAGCTACGAGCAGTACTTC. Translated, it gives CASSLDSVQSYEQYF.

The V gene is TRBV29-1, the J gene TRBJ2-2; 8 bases are a match to TRBD2. Germline trimming cut 4 bases from V and 5 bases from J; bases unmatched to any gene: 18. Germline V gene sequence: CDR1 SQVTM, CDR2 ANQGSEA. The CDR3 contains 18 residues. CDR3 residues: CSVGRGPISGTHTGELFF. The CDR3 DNA reads TGCAGCGTTGGTAGAGGCCCCATTAGCGGGACGCATACCGGGGAGCTGTTTTTT.

This chain joins TRBV20-1 and TRBJ1-1; no reliable D call. The CDR3 totals 11 residues. Germline values: CDR1 DFQATT, CDR2 SNEGSKA (reference sequence). The CDR3 sequence: CRPQRNTEAFF. CDR3 coding DNA: TGCAGGCCCCAGCGGAACACTGAAGCTTTCTTT.